This T cell receptor (beta chain) was recorded in a study of cytomegalovirus exposure and HLA in healthy donors. In the study overall: As an earlier analysis found, around 170 million T cells yielded about 120 million unique TCR beta sequences. Study outcomes and limitations: The study labeled 180 or so TCR beta chains cytomegalovirus-associated.

The PCR employed 60 Vbeta primers together with 13 Jbeta primers. Sequencing was performed with immunoSEQ multiplex PCR; in TCRdb, only in-frame clones are kept and a portion is missing. The sample records about 170,000 clones, approximately 77% being singletons. This clone appeared a few times. What it binds is not known. The receptor comes from a male donor in good health and CMV-seronegative. Sequenced: PBMCs.

Here the CDR3 reads CASSLAPGTGAYNEQFF. The CDR3 region has the DNA TGCGCCAGCAGCTTGGCCCCCGGGACAGGCGCCTACAATGAGCAGTTCTTC. This rearrangement joins TRBV5-1 to TRBJ2-1; 8 nucleotides match TRBD1. Germline-derived CDR1 and CDR2 are SGHRS and YFSETQ. Trimming cost V 0 bases and J 2 bases; bases outside gene matches: 7. The CDR3 covers 17 residues. Filled out from reference TRBV5-1 and TRBJ2-1, the complete variable domain reads KAGVTQTPRYLIKTRGQQVTLSCSPISGHRSVSWYQQTPGQGLQFLFEYFSETQRNKGNFPGRFSGRQFSNSRSEMNVSTLELGDSALYLCASSLAPGTGAYNEQFFGPGTRLTVL.